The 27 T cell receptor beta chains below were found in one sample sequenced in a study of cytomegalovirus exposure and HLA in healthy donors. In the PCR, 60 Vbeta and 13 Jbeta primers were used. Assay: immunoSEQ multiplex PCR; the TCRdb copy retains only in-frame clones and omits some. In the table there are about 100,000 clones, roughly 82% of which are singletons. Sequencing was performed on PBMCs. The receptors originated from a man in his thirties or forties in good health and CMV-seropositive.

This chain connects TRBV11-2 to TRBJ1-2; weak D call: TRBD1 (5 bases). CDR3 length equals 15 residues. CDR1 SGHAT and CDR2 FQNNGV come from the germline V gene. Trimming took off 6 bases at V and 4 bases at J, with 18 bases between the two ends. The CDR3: CASSPNRSPGYGYTF. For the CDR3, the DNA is TGTGCCAGCAGTCCTAACAGGAGCCCCGGCTATGGCTACACCTTC. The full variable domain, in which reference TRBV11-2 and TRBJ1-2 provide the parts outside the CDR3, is EAGVAQSPRYKIIEKRQSVAFWCNPISGHATLYWYQQILGQGPKLLIQFQNNGVVDDSQLPKDRFSAERLKGVDSTLKIQPAKLEDSAVYLCASSPNRSPGYGYTFGSGTRLTVV.

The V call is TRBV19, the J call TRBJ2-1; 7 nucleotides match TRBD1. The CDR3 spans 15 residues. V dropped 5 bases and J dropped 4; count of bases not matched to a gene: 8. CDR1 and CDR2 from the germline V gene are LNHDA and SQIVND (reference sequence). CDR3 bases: TGTGCCAGTAGTCCGCGACAGGGCCCTTACAATGAGCAGTTCTTC. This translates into CASSPRQGPYNEQFF.

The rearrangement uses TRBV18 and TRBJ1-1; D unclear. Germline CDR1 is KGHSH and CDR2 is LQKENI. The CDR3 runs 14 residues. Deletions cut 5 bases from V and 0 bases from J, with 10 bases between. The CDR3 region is CASSSPNMNTEAFF. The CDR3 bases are TGTGCCAGCTCATCTCCTAATATGAACACTGAAGCTTTCTTT. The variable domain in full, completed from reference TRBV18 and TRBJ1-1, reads NAGVMQNPRHLVRRRGQEARLRCSPMKGHSHVYWYRQLPEEGLKFMVYLQKENIIDESGMPKERFSAEFPKEGPSILRIQQVVRGDSAAYFCASSSPNMNTEAFFGQGTRLTVV.

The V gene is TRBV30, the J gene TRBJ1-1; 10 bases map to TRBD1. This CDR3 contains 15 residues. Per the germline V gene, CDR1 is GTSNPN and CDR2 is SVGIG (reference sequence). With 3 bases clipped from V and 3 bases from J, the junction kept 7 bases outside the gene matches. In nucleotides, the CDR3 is TGTGCCTGGAGGACAGGGGGCTACAGGGACACTGAAGCTTTCTTT. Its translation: CAWRTGGYRDTEAFF.

The CDR3 bases are TGTGCCAGCAGGGCCCTCGGTAGCGGCTACACCTTC. It encodes CASRALGSGYTF. The V and J genes are TRBV27 and TRBJ1-2; no firm D call. The CDR3 is 12 residues long. The germline V gene encodes CDR1 MNHEY and CDR2 SMNVEV (reference sequence). Trimming cost V 6 bases and J 8 bases, with 13 bases left between them.

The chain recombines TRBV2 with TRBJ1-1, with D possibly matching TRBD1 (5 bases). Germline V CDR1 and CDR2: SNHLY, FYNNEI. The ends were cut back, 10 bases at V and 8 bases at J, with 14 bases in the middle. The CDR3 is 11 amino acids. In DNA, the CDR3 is TGTGCCACCCAAGTGGGGGGAGAAGCTTTCTTT. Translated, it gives CATQVGGEAFF.

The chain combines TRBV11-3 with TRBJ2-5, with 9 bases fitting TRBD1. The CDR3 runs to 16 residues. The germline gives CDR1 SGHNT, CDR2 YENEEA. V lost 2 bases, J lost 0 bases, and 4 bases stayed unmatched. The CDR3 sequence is CASSLPGTGYQETQYF. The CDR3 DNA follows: TGTGCCAGCAGCTTACCAGGGACAGGGTACCAAGAGACCCAGTACTTC.

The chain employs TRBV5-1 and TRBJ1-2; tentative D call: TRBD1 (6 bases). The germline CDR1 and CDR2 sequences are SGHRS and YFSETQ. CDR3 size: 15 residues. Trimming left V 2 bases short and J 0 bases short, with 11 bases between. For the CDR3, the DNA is TGCGCCAGCAGCTTCTTCAGGGGCTCTAACTATGGCTACACCTTC. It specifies CASSFFRGSNYGYTF.

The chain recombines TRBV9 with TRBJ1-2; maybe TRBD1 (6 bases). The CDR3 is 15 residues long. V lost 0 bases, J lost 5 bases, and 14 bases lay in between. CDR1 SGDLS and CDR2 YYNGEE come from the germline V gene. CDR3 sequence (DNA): TGTGCCAGCAGCGTAGGCGGCACAGGGCCATATGGCTACACCTTC. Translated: CASSVGGTGPYGYTF. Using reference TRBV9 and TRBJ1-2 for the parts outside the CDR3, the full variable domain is DSGVTQTPKHLITATGQRVTLRCSPRSGDLSVYWYQQSLDQGLQFLIQYYNGEERAKGNILERFSAQQFPDLHSELNLSSLELGDSALYFCASSVGGTGPYGYTFGSGTRLTVV.

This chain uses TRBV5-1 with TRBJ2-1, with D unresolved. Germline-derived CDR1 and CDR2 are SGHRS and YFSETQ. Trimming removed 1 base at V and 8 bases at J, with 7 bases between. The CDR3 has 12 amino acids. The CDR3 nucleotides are TGCGCCAGCAGCTTGTCCCGGGATGAGCAGTTCTTC. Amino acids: CASSLSRDEQFF.

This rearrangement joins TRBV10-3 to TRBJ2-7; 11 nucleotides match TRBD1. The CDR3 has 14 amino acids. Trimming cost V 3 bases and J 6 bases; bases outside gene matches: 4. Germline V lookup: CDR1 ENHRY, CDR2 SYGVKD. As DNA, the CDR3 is TGTGCCATCAGTGATGGACAGGGGGCGGCCGAGCAGTACTTC. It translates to CAISDGQGAAEQYF.

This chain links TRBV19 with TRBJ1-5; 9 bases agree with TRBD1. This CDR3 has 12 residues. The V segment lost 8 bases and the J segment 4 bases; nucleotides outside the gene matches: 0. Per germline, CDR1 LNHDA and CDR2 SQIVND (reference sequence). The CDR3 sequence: CASGQGNQPQHF. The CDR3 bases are TGTGCCAGTGGACAGGGGAATCAGCCCCAGCATTTT.

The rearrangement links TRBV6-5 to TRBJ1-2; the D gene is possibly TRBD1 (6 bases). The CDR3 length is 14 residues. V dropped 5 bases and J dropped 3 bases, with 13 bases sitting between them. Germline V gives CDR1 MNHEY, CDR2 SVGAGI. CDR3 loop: CASSPDGQYYGYTF. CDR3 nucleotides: TGTGCCAGCAGTCCCGACGGACAGTACTATGGCTACACCTTC.

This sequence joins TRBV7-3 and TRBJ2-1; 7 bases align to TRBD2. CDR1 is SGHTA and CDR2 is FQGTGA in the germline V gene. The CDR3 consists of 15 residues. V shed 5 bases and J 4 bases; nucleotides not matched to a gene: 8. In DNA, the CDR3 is TGTGCCAGCAGCGAAGGTAGCGGGCCATACAATGAGCAGTTCTTC. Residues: CASSEGSGPYNEQFF.

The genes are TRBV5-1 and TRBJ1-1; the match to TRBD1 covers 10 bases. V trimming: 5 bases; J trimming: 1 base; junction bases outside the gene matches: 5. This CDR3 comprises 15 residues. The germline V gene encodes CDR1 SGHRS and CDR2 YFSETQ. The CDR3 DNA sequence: TGCGCCAGCAGTCGACAGGGGGCAGAGAACACTGAAGCTTTCTTT. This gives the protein CASSRQGAENTEAFF.

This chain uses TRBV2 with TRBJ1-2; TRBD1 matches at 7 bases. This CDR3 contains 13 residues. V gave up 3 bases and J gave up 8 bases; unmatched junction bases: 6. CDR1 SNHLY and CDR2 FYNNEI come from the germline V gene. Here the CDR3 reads CASSDSTGAGYTF. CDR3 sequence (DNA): TGTGCCAGCAGTGACAGTACAGGGGCCGGCTACACCTTC. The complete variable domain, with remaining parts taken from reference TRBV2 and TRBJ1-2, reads EPEVTQTPSHQVTQMGQEVILRCVPISNHLYFYWYRQILGQKVEFLVSFYNNEISEKSEIFDDQFSVERPDGSNFTLKIRSTKLEDSAMYFCASSDSTGAGYTFGSGTRLTVV.

The CDR3 DNA reads TGTGCCAGCAGTGCCCCGGGCACAGATACGCAGTATTTT. The encoded protein is CASSAPGTDTQYF. The chain recombines TRBV6-5 with TRBJ2-3, with D uncertain. CDR1 and CDR2 from the germline V gene are MNHEY and SVGAGI. Trimming cost V 5 bases and J 1 base, with 7 bases left between them. This CDR3 region has 13 residues.

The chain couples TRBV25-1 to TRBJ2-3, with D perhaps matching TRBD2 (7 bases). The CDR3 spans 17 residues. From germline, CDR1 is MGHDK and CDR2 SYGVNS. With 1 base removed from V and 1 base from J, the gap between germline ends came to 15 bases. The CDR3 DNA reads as TGTGCCAGCAGTGAATGGGGGGGGGCCCAGGGCACAGATACGCAGTATTTT. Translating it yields CASSEWGGAQGTDTQYF.

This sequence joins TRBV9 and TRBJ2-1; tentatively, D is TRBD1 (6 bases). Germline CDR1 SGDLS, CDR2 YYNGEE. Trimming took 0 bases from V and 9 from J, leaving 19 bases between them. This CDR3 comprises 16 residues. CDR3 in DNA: TGTGCCAGCAGCGTAGCTGCGGACAGCAGAAGGGGTGAGCAGTTCTTC. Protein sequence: CASSVAADSRRGEQFF.

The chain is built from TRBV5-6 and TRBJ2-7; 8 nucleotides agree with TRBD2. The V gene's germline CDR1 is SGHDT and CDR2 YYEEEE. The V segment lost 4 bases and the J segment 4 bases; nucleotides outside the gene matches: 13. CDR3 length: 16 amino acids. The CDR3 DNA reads TGTGCCAGCAGCATTAGGACTAGCCAGTATACTTACGAGCAGTACTTC. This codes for CASSIRTSQYTYEQYF.

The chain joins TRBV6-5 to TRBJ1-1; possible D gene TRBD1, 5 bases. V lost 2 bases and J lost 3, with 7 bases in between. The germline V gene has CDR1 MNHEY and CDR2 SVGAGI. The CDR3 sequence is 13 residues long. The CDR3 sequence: CASSYRGDTEAFF. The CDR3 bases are TGTGCCAGCAGTTACCGGGGGGACACTGAAGCTTTCTTT.

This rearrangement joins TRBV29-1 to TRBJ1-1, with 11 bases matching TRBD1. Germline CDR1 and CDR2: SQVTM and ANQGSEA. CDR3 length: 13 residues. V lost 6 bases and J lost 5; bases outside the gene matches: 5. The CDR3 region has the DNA TGCAGCGTCCGCCGGGACAGGGGGACTGAAGCTTTCTTT. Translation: CSVRRDRGTEAFF.

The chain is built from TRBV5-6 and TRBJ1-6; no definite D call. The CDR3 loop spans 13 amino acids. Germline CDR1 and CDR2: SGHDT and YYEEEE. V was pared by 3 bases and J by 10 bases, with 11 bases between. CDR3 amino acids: CASSSGVRSPLHF. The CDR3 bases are TGTGCCAGCAGCTCCGGGGTGAGGTCACCCCTCCACTTT.

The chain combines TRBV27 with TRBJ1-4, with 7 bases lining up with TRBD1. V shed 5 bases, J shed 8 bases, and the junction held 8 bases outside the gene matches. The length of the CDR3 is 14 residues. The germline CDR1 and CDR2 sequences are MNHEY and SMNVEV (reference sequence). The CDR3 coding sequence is TGTGCCAGCAGTATTCTTATGACAGGGGAAAAACTGTTTTTT. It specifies CASSILMTGEKLFF.

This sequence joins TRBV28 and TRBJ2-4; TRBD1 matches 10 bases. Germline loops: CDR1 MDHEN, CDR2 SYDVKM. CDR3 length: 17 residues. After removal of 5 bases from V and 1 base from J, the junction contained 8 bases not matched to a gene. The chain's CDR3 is CASSTDRGRGAKNIQYF. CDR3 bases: TGTGCCAGCAGTACAGACAGGGGGCGGGGGGCCAAAAACATTCAGTACTTC. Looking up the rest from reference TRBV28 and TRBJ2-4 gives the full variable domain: DVKVTQSSRYLVKRTGEKVFLECVQDMDHENMFWYRQDPGLGLRLIYFSYDVKMKEKGDIPEGYSVSREKKERFSLILESASTNQTSMYLCASSTDRGRGAKNIQYFGAGTRLSVL.

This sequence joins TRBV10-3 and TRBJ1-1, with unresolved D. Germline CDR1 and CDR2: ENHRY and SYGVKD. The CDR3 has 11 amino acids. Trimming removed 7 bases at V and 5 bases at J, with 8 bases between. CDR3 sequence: CAITRGTEAFF. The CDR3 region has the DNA TGTGCCATCACTAGAGGAACTGAAGCTTTCTTT.

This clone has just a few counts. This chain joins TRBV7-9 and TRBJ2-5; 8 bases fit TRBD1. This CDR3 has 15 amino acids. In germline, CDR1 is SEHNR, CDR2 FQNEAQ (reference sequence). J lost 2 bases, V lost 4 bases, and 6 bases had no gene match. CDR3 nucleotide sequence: TGTGCCAGCAGCTCCGGACAGGGTGCACAAGAGACCCAGTACTTC. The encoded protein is CASSSGQGAQETQYF. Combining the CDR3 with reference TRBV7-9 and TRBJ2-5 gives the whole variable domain DTGVSQNPRHKITKRGQNVTFRCDPISEHNRLYWYRQTLGQGPEFLTYFQNEAQLEKSRLLSDRFSAERPKGSFSTLEIQRTEQGDSAMYLCASSSGQGAQETQYFGPGTRLLVL.